This T cell receptor beta chain is from a study of cytomegalovirus exposure and HLA in healthy donors. Amplification used 60 Vbeta primers and 13 Jbeta primers. Profiled with immunoSEQ multiplex PCR; TCRdb holds only in-frame clones, not every one. This sample has some 150,000 clones, with over 70% found just once. Germline V gene data show CDR1 as SQVTM and CDR2 as ANQGSEA. The V and J ends lost 4 bases and 9 bases respectively, with 10 bases between them. The CDR3 runs 11 residues. Sequences were obtained from PBMCs. This clonotype originated in a middle-aged woman in good health and CMV-seropositive. The V and J genes are TRBV29-1 and TRBJ2-1, with D unclear. The CDR3 nucleotides read TGCAGCGTTGCCCTTAGCTCTGAGCAGTTCTTC. Its protein is CSVALSSEQFF.